This TCR beta chain comes out of a study of T-cell reconstitution after alpha-beta-depleted transplantation in children. Study observations and caveats: At around two months after transplant, the alpha-beta T cells were reportedly derived from several hundred expanded clones that came from non-depleted graft cells. After transplant, high TCRbeta diversity at day 60 in some patients arose from surviving recipient T cells and thymic progenitors.

Of note for this clonotype: The antigen is not known.

It was with unique molecular identifiers that the TCRbeta library was prepared. TCRdb ran MiXCR on the PCR reads and lists one entry per CDR3 protein. This sample has approximately 800,000 distinct CDR3 sequences, with 16% found just once. V shed 1 base, J shed 0 bases, and the junction held 20 bases outside the gene matches. CDR1 is SGHRS, CDR2 YFSETQ, per germline. The CDR3 spans 23 residues. This sequence originates from a male patient younger than 18 who had a stem cell transplant for acute lymphoblastic leukemia, so the T cells may come from the graft donor. This sequence joins TRBV5-1 and TRBJ2-1; 12 bases agree with TRBD2. The source was PBMCs, mostly from graft donor cells, collected 360 days after TCRalphabeta/CD19-depleted stem cell transplant. CDR3 region: CASSLRLPSETSGSLSSYNEQFF. The CDR3 coding sequence is TGCGCCAGCAGCTTGAGACTCCCGTCCGAGACTAGCGGGAGCCTCAGCTCCTACAATGAGCAGTTCTTC.